This entry lists 26 T cell receptor beta chains sequenced from one sample in a study of blood T cell repertoires in COVID-19. Measured with immunoSEQ multiplex PCR; TCRdb has only the in-frame clones, and not every one. The profile shows 350,000 to 450,000 clones, over 75% of them singletons. The sample was PBMCs or T cells enriched from blood (not recorded which). These receptors all stem from a man aged 25-45 years who had recovered from COVID-19.

This clone was recorded once. The chain recombines TRBV2 with TRBJ1-1; possibly TRBD1 for D (5 bases). V lost 4 bases and J 2 bases, leaving 17 bases between the germline ends. The CDR3 is made up of 16 amino acids. CDR1 is SNHLY, CDR2 FYNNEI, per germline. The CDR3 here is CASSGGRQLLNTEAFF. The CDR3 DNA is TGTGCCAGCAGTGGCGGAAGACAGTTACTAAACACTGAAGCTTTCTTT.

This clone occurred many times. The chain joins TRBV2 to TRBJ1-6; D ambiguous. In germline, CDR1 is SNHLY, CDR2 FYNNEI. The CDR3 is 13 amino acids. Trimming stripped 7 bases from V and 10 bases from J, with 14 bases between. The CDR3 sequence is CASNWAETSPLHF. The DNA of the CDR3 is TGTGCCAGCAACTGGGCAGAAACGTCACCCCTCCACTTT.

This sequence joins TRBV28 and TRBJ1-2; 7 bases agree with TRBD1. There are 12 residues in the CDR3. J was trimmed by 10 bases and V by 3 bases; bases with no gene match: 5. The germline V gene encodes CDR1 MDHEN and CDR2 SYDVKM. CDR3 DNA: TGTGCCAGCAGTTTCGGTACAGGGGTCTACACCTTC. The encoded protein is CASSFGTGVYTF.

CDR3 nucleotides: TGTGCCAGCAGTTCCCTCCCAGGGGGCGCCGCCTATGGCTACACCTTC. Amino acids: CASSSLPGGAAYGYTF. The J gene is TRBJ1-2, the V gene TRBV28, with TRBD1 matching 8 bases. Unmatched junction bases numbered 11, after V lost 4 bases and J lost 4 bases. The CDR3 runs to 16 residues. Looked up from germline, CDR1 is MDHEN and CDR2 is SYDVKM.

The chain carries TRBV9 and TRBJ1-3, with D possibly matching TRBD1 (5 bases). CDR3 size: 17 residues. Germline V gene data show CDR1 as SGDLS and CDR2 as YYNGEE. Trimming shortened V by 0 bases and J by 0 bases, and 13 bases separated the two germline ends. CDR3 nucleotide sequence: TGTGCCAGCAGCGTAGCTTCAGGGCTCAGCTCTGGAAACACCATATATTTT. Protein product: CASSVASGLSSGNTIYF. The full variable domain, with the rest looked up from reference TRBV9 and TRBJ1-3, is DSGVTQTPKHLITATGQRVTLRCSPRSGDLSVYWYQQSLDQGLQFLIQYYNGEERAKGNILERFSAQQFPDLHSELNLSSLELGDSALYFCASSVASGLSSGNTIYFGEGSWLTVV.

This chain uses TRBV28 with TRBJ1-4, with a possible D match to TRBD1 (6 bases). Germline values: CDR1 MDHEN, CDR2 SYDVKM. V was clipped by 6 bases and J by 1 base, with 9 bases between them. CDR3 length: 14 residues. CDR3 in amino acids: CASRDRITNEKLFF. The DNA for the CDR3 is TGTGCCAGCAGGGACAGAATAACTAATGAAAAACTGTTTTTT.

The chain links TRBV27 to TRBJ2-3; D perhaps matches TRBD2 (5 bases). The ends were cut back, 5 bases at V and 3 bases at J, with 15 bases in the middle. CDR1 and CDR2 (germline): MNHEY, SMNVEV (reference sequence). The CDR3 consists of 15 residues. CDR3 nucleotides: TGTGCCAGCAGTGTAACCCTCGCGGGTACAGATACGCAGTATTTT. Its protein is CASSVTLAGTDTQYF.

This chain uses TRBV2 with TRBJ2-7, with D perhaps matching TRBD1 (6 bases). The V and J ends lost 7 bases and 6 bases respectively, with 22 bases between them. The germline V gene encodes CDR1 SNHLY and CDR2 FYNNEI. The CDR3 is 15 amino acids. CDR3 sequence: CASTAQGDGKGEQYF. The DNA for the CDR3 is TGTGCCAGCACCGCACAGGGAGACGGTAAGGGCGAGCAGTACTTC.

This chain connects TRBV6-1 to TRBJ1-2, with D perhaps TRBD1 (5 bases). The CDR3 runs 15 residues. Deletions cut 1 base from V and 8 bases from J, with 17 bases between. CDR1 is MNHNS and CDR2 is SASEGT in the germline V gene. CDR3 sequence (DNA): TGTGCCAGCAGTGAAGGGGTGGGGCTGACCTCGGGCTACACCTTC. Protein sequence: CASSEGVGLTSGYTF.

The rearrangement joins TRBV13 to TRBJ2-1; D may be TRBD2 (6 bases). The CDR3 loop spans 16 amino acids. Germline CDR1 reads PRHDT; CDR2 reads FYEKMQ (reference sequence). V lost 5 bases to trimming and J lost 9 bases, with 23 bases between them. CDR3 bases: TGTGCCAGCAGCCTCCCCCCGGGGGTAGCAGAAGGTGAGCAGTTCTTC. Its translation: CASSLPPGVAEGEQFF.

This rearrangement joins TRBV27 to TRBJ2-1; no clear D. The CDR3 has 13 amino acids. Per the germline V gene, CDR1 is MNHEY and CDR2 is SMNVEV (reference sequence). V lost 7 bases, J lost 0 bases, and 7 bases lay in between. CDR3 nucleotide sequence: TGTGCCAGCAAACCTAGCTCCTACAATGAGCAGTTCTTC. Its translation: CASKPSSYNEQFF.

This clone showed up just once. This chain links TRBV9 with TRBJ2-7, with 12 bases fitting TRBD2. Germline values: CDR1 SGDLS, CDR2 YYNGEE. The CDR3 totals 13 residues. V trimming: 3 bases; J trimming: 7 bases; junction bases outside the gene matches: 2. Here the CDR3 DNA reads TGTGCCAGCAGCGCGGGACTAGCGGGTGAGCAGTACTTC. It specifies CASSAGLAGEQYF.

CDR3 residues: CASSALVGRKTQYF. The CDR3 DNA is TGTGCCAGCAGTGCACTGGTGGGGCGGAAGACCCAGTACTTC. The rearrangement links TRBV28 to TRBJ2-5, with D possibly matching TRBD1 (5 bases). This CDR3 is built from 14 residues. Trimming took off 5 bases at V and 6 bases at J, with 16 bases between the two ends. The V gene's germline CDR1 is MDHEN and CDR2 SYDVKM.

The rearrangement links TRBV7-6 to TRBJ2-5, with 14 bases matching TRBD2. Germline loops: CDR1 SGHVS, CDR2 FNYEAQ. The CDR3 sequence is 15 residues long. After removal of 3 bases from V and 5 bases from J, the junction contained 2 bases not matched to a gene. CDR3 protein: CASSFGTSGSETQYF. The CDR3 DNA is TGTGCCAGCAGCTTTGGGACTAGCGGGAGTGAGACCCAGTACTTC.

This rearrangement joins TRBV6-1 to TRBJ1-1, with no clear D. Trimming removed 1 base from V and 1 base from J, with 7 bases in between. The length of the CDR3 is 14 residues. CDR1 MNHNS and CDR2 SASEGT come from the germline V gene. The CDR3 DNA reads as TGTGCCAGCAGTGAAGTTTACGGGAACACTGAAGCTTTCTTT. Amino acids: CASSEVYGNTEAFF.

This clone was seen at least ten times. The V gene is TRBV19, the J gene TRBJ2-2; perhaps TRBD2 as D (6 bases). Germline assignment: CDR1 LNHDA and CDR2 SQIVND (reference sequence). Trimming stripped 3 bases from V and 7 bases from J, with 12 bases between. There are 14 residues in the CDR3. The CDR3 spells CASSIWEDIGELFF. The CDR3 DNA reads as TGTGCCAGTAGTATTTGGGAGGACATCGGGGAGCTGTTTTTT.

The rearrangement joins TRBV29-1 to TRBJ1-2; 7 bases match TRBD1. From germline, CDR1 is SQVTM and CDR2 ANQGSEA. V gave up 6 bases and J gave up 6 bases; unmatched junction bases: 10. The CDR3 has 13 amino acids. CDR3 protein: CSVRGRDSNGYTF. In DNA form, the CDR3 reads TGCAGCGTGCGGGGAAGGGACAGCAATGGCTACACCTTC.

This rearrangement joins TRBV30 to TRBJ1-2; D is uncertain. CDR1 and CDR2 (germline): GTSNPN, SVGIG (reference sequence). V was pared by 4 bases and J by 7 bases, with 13 bases between. The CDR3 sequence is 12 residues long. CDR3 in DNA: TGTGCCTGGAATCCCGGTGATTCTGGCTACACCTTC. Protein product: CAWNPGDSGYTF. The whole variable domain, filled in from reference TRBV30 and TRBJ1-2, reads SQTIHQWPATLVQPVGSPLSLECTVEGTSNPNLYWYRQAAGRGLQLLFYSVGIGQISSEVPQNLSASRPQDRQFILSSKKLLLSDSGFYLCAWNPGDSGYTFGSGTRLTVV.

This clone was counted between two and nine times. This sequence joins TRBV7-8 and TRBJ2-3, with a possible D match to TRBD2 (6 bases). V was clipped by 6 bases and J by 6 bases, with 19 bases between them. The germline CDR1 and CDR2 sequences are SGHVS and FQNEAQ. The CDR3 runs 15 residues. The CDR3 bases are TGTGCCAGCAGGCCCCGGTGGGAGGTTTGGGATACGCAGTATTTT. It encodes CASRPRWEVWDTQYF.

With regard to this clone: The sample contains more than one DNA sequence encoding this CDR3. This chain links TRBV7-9 with TRBJ2-5, with 9 bases aligning to TRBD1. The CDR3 runs to 14 residues. Per germline, CDR1 SEHNR and CDR2 FQNEAQ (reference sequence). Unmatched junction bases numbered 6, after V lost 5 bases and J lost 5 bases. CDR3 sequence reads: CASSATGGGETQYF. In DNA form, the CDR3 reads TGTGCCAGCAGCGCGACAGGGGGTGGTGAGACCCAGTACTTC.

The J gene is TRBJ1-2, the V gene TRBV15, with TRBD1 matching 8 bases. The CDR3 spans 15 residues. The V and J ends lost 2 bases and 4 bases, in that order; junction bases with no gene match: 6. From germline, CDR1 is LNHNV and CDR2 YYDKDF (reference sequence). The CDR3 is CATSRLSGGGYGYTF. The CDR3 nucleotides read TGTGCCACCAGCAGATTATCAGGGGGCGGCTATGGCTACACCTTC.

This CDR3 reads CASRIDSNYGYTF. CDR3 nucleotide sequence: TGTGCCAGCAGGATTGACAGTAACTATGGCTACACCTTC. The chain is built from TRBV6-5 and TRBJ1-2, with D perhaps TRBD1 (5 bases). Germline V gives CDR1 MNHEY, CDR2 SVGAGI. The CDR3 runs to 13 residues. Between the trimmed V and J ends, which lost 6 bases and 1 base, there was a span of 9 bases.

This chain joins TRBV5-4 and TRBJ1-1, with a weak D call TRBD1 (6 bases). The CDR3 is made up of 14 amino acids. Germline V CDR1 and CDR2: SGHNT, YYREEE (reference sequence). V was pared by 6 bases and J by 1 base, with 13 bases between. CDR3 DNA: TGTGCCAGCACCGACGGACAGAGGAACACTGAAGCTTTCTTT. Its translation: CASTDGQRNTEAFF.

The chain is built from TRBV28 and TRBJ1-2, with 7 bases matching TRBD1. There are 14 residues in the CDR3. CDR1 MDHEN and CDR2 SYDVKM come from the germline V gene. J was trimmed by 4 bases and V by 7 bases; bases with no gene match: 9. CDR3 sequence reads: CASTRDRVSYGYTF. The CDR3 DNA follows: TGTGCCAGCACACGGGACAGAGTGTCCTATGGCTACACCTTC.

V gene TRBV30 combines with J gene TRBJ2-5, with TRBD2 identical over 10 bases. The ends lost 2 bases at V and 3 bases at J; junction bases unmatched: 12. The germline CDR1 and CDR2 sequences are GTSNPN and SVGIG (reference sequence). The CDR3 runs 17 residues. The CDR3: CAWSRPRGLAVEETQYF. DNA for the CDR3: TGTGCCTGGAGTCGTCCCCGCGGACTAGCGGTAGAAGAGACCCAGTACTTC.

This chain uses TRBV5-1 with TRBJ2-1, with 10 positions matching TRBD2. The length of the CDR3 is 18 residues. Germline lookup yields CDR1 SGHRS and CDR2 YFSETQ. With 4 bases clipped from V and 0 bases from J, the junction kept 10 bases outside the gene matches. CDR3 in DNA: TGCGCCAGCAGCGGAGGTGGTAGCGGGAGGAGCTCCTACAATGAGCAGTTCTTC. It specifies CASSGGGSGRSSYNEQFF. Using reference TRBV5-1 and TRBJ2-1 for the parts outside the CDR3, the full variable domain is KAGVTQTPRYLIKTRGQQVTLSCSPISGHRSVSWYQQTPGQGLQFLFEYFSETQRNKGNFPGRFSGRQFSNSRSEMNVSTLELGDSALYLCASSGGGSGRSSYNEQFFGPGTRLTVL.